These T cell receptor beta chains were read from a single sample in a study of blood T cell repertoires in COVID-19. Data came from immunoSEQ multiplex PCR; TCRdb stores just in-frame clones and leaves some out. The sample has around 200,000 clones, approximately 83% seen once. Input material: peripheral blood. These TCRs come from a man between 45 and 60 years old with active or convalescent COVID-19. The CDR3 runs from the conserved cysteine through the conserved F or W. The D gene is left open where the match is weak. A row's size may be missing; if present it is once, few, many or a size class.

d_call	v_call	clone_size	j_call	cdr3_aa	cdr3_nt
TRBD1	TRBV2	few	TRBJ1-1	CASSSGTGPFEAFF	TGTGCCAGCAGTAGTGGGACAGGCCCGTTTGAAGCTTTCTTT
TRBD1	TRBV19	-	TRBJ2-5	CASRPPGQIETQYF	TGTGCCAGCCGCCCCCCGGGACAGATAGAGACCCAGTACTTC
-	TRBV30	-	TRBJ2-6	CAWTGTGANVLTF	TGTGCCTGGACAGGGACTGGGGCCAACGTCCTGACTTTC
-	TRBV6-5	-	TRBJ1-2	CASSYSSGNNYGYTF	TGTGCCAGCAGTTACTCATCGGGGAATAACTATGGCTACACCTTC
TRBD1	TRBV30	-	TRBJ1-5	CAWSQNTGTADYSNQPQHF	TGTGCCTGGAGTCAAAACACCGGGACAGCTGATTATAGCAATCAGCCCCAGCATTTT
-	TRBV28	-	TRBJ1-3	CASSLSGGAGNTIYF	TGTGCCAGCAGTTTATCGGGGGGTGCTGGAAACACCATATATTTT
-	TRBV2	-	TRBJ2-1	CASSRDINEQFF	TGTGCCAGCAGTCGGGACATCAATGAGCAGTTCTTC
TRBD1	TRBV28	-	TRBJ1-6	CASSPRTGDNSPLHF	TGTGCCAGCAGTCCACGGACAGGGGATAATTCACCCCTCCACTTT
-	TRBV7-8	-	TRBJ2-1	CASSLARHREQFF	TGTGCCAGCAGCTTAGCGCGACACCGGGAGCAGTTCTTC
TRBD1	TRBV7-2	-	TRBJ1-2	CASSRSGTGMDGYTF	TGTGCCAGCAGCAGATCCGGGACAGGAATGGATGGCTACACCTTC
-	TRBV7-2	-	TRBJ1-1	CASSLAGQTNTEAFF	TGTGCCAGCAGCTTAGCTGGACAGACGAACACTGAAGCTTTCTTT
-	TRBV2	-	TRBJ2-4	CASSVSQKNIQYF	TGTGCCAGCAGTGTCTCCCAGAAAAACATTCAGTACTTC
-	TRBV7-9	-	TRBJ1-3	CASSPRGGNTIYF	TGTGCCAGCAGCCCCCGGGGGGGAAACACCATATATTTT
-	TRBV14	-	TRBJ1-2	CASSHSTQGISDGYTF	TGTGCCAGCAGCCACAGCACTCAGGGAATTTCCGATGGCTACACCTTC
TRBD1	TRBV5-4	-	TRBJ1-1	CASSPEDRMIEAFF	TGTGCCAGCAGCCCAGAGGACAGGATGATTGAAGCTTTCTTT
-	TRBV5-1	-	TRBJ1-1	CASSLGGGNTEAFF	TGCGCCAGCAGCTTGGGCGGGGGGAACACTGAAGCTTTCTTT
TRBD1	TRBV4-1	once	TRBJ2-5	CASSHRDRGETQYF	TGCGCCAGCAGCCACCGGGACAGGGGCGAGACCCAGTACTTC
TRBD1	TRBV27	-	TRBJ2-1	CASIGTGPLDEQFF	TGTGCCAGCATTGGGACAGGCCCTTTGGATGAGCAGTTCTTC
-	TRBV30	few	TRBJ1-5	CAWSIGGKQPQHF	TGTGCCTGGAGTATTGGGGGCAAACAGCCCCAGCATTTT
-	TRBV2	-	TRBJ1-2	CASRGAGANYGYTF	TGTGCCAGCAGGGGGGCAGGGGCAAACTATGGCTACACCTTC
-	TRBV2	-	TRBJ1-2	CASSERVQPKYGYTF	TGTGCCAGCAGTGAGCGAGTGCAACCCAAGTATGGCTACACCTTC
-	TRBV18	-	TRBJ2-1	CASSPQGAEQFF	TGTGCCAGCTCACCACAGGGAGCTGAGCAGTTCTTC
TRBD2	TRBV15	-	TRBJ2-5	CATSEPLAGGQETQYF	TGTGCCACCAGCGAGCCGCTAGCGGGGGGGCAAGAGACCCAGTACTTC
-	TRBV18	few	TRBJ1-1	CASSPQGNTEAFF	TGTGCCAGCTCACCTCAGGGAAACACTGAAGCTTTCTTT
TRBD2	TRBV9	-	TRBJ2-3	CASSVGTSGGWDTQYF	TGTGCCAGCAGCGTAGGGACTAGCGGGGGTTGGGATACGCAGTATTTT
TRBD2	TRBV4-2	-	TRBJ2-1	CASSQALGTSGLYNEQFF	TGTGCCAGCAGCCAAGCCCTGGGGACTAGCGGACTCTACAATGAGCAGTTCTTC
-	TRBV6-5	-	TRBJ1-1	CASGLTEAFF	TGTGCCAGCGGACTGACTGAAGCTTTCTTT